What follows describes a single T cell receptor beta chain. A second PCR of 7 to 11 cycles used a sample-barcoded 5' primer and a J-beta primer mix. TCRdb used MiXCR to reprocess the 5' RACE reads, holding one entry per CDR3 protein. Counted here are approximately 2,000,000 distinct CDR3 sequences, about two fifths occurring once; the ten biggest clones make up approximately 22%. This entry belongs to a study of blood T cells in healthy people across ages. The sample was blood. This sequence was found in a human donor in good health.

CDR3 in amino acids: CASSLSSGVGDTQYF. DNA for the CDR3: TGTGCCAGCAGCTTATCTAGCGGGGTGGGAGATACGCAGTATTTT. The gene calls are TRBV11-2 and TRBJ2-3; TRBD2 aligns across 9 bases. Germline V lookup: CDR1 SGHAT, CDR2 FQNNGV. The CDR3 length is 15 residues. Trimming cost V 2 bases and J 5 bases; bases outside gene matches: 5.